The rows below give T cell receptor beta chains drawn from one sample of a study of Ad26.COV2.S vaccination and SARS-CoV-2 variants. TCRdb keeps only in-frame clones here, not all; method: immunoSEQ multiplex PCR. The sample records about 350,000 clones, around 89% being singletons. The material sequenced was peripheral blood, taken in a trial of Ad26.COV2.S vaccine versus placebo. These receptors were collected from a person between 18 and 59 years old who received the Ad26.COV2.S COVID-19 vaccine or a placebo. CDR3s include the opening cysteine and the closing phenylalanine or tryptophan. Fields, in order: V gene, J gene, CDR3 protein.

TRBV7-3,TRBJ2-2,CASSLTVGELFF
TRBV4-3,TRBJ1-2,CASSQDWGWGYTF
TRBV9,TRBJ1-3,CASSVAGRSSGNTIYF
TRBV5-1,TRBJ1-5,CASSLAPYPANQPQHF
TRBV28,TRBJ1-4,CASSLVRQGVFF
TRBV4-3,TRBJ2-3,CASSQDTGTTDTQYF
TRBV7-9,TRBJ2-1,CASSRGRANSYNEQFF
TRBV5-1,TRBJ1-6,CASSQGQWELNSPLHF
TRBV28,TRBJ2-3,CASSSGADNTDTQYF
TRBV18,TRBJ2-1,CASSPTSGDPYNEQFF
TRBV7-3,TRBJ2-1,CASSLRVASSYNEQFF
TRBV11-3,TRBJ2-5,CASSLDGMGPQETQYF
TRBV11-3,TRBJ2-3,CASSLHRGSDTQYF
TRBV6-5,TRBJ1-2,CASKPTGVVSGGYTF
TRBV9,TRBJ1-1,CASSPRGRGVAFF
TRBV30,TRBJ1-2,CAWSWAGVLRNYGYTF
TRBV7-9,TRBJ2-7,CASSPKASGSYEQYF
TRBV9,TRBJ2-1,CASSGLSGSYNEQFF
TRBV27,TRBJ2-3,CASSSDYYSTDTQYF
TRBV4-3,TRBJ2-7,CASSQDKDRDYEQYF
TRBV30,TRBJ2-2,CASSRDRGSSSMNTGELFF
TRBV7-9,TRBJ2-1,CASSLRAAVSYNEQFF
TRBV28,TRBJ1-2,CASSFPQGTGGYTF
TRBV5-8,TRBJ1-2,CASSSQGAYGYTF
TRBV2,TRBJ1-2,CASSPRDRVLYGYTF
TRBV15,TRBJ2-3,CATSRDRGDTQYF
TRBV5-8,TRBJ2-1,CASSLLGLVDEQFF
TRBV11-2,TRBJ1-4,CASSPLLGFGEKLFF
TRBV28,TRBJ2-7,CASSLEWGAYEQYF
TRBV5-1,TRBJ2-7,CASSLEITSPNEQYF
TRBV30,TRBJ1-1,CARMGARDTEAFF
TRBV6-6,TRBJ2-7,CASRRLAGGPKTSYEQYF
TRBV19,TRBJ2-3,CASSGLHTDTQYF
TRBV5-1,TRBJ1-1,CASSAGTIDTEAFF
TRBV7-2,TRBJ1-3,CASSPNLVTTGNTIYF
TRBV27,TRBJ2-5,CASSPFGQPQETQYF
TRBV19,TRBJ1-1,CASSIEGTLERTEAFF
TRBV9,TRBJ2-3,CASRTGLSTDTQYF
TRBV7-9,TRBJ2-1,CASSLRVSTSYNEQFF
TRBV19,TRBJ2-3,CASSIMSRGTDTQYF
TRBV20-1,TRBJ2-1,CSARDINEQFF
TRBV5-1,TRBJ1-2,CASSLVPVVPGYGYTF
TRBV4-1,TRBJ2-5,CASSQMTSGWETQYF
TRBV6-4,TRBJ1-1,CASSDRRGTEAFF
TRBV2,TRBJ2-7,CASSDLGAGRGEQYF
TRBV7-2,TRBJ1-2,CASSPRTGENGYTF
TRBV5-1,TRBJ2-2,CASSRQDSSRGELFF
TRBV10-3,TRBJ1-3,CAISPEMGGIRNTIYF
TRBV7-7,TRBJ2-5,CASSSQGVGQETQYF
TRBV28,TRBJ1-1,CASSIYSGWDTEAFF